Shown below are 5 T cell receptor beta chains from a single sample sequenced in a study of Ad26.COV2.S vaccination and SARS-CoV-2 variants. Treatment here: 15 to 20 received Ad26.COV2.S at low or high dose, single or two shots; about 5 received placebo; per-sample allocation not given. Specimens were obtained on day 63 following the first vaccine or placebo injection. The method was immunoSEQ multiplex PCR; TCRdb's version includes in-frame clones alone and lacks a portion of them. The repertoire has about 400,000 clones, around nine tenths of them found once; the top ten carry roughly 4%. The source was peripheral blood, collected in a trial of Ad26.COV2.S vaccine versus placebo. These receptors came from a person aged 18-60 years who received the Ad26.COV2.S COVID-19 vaccine or a placebo.

The genes are TRBV6-5 and TRBJ1-5; TRBD1 aligns across 7 bases. The CDR3 is 13 amino acids. Losses at the gene ends were 6 bases for V and 7 bases for J; bases not matched to a gene: 6. Germline assignment: CDR1 MNHEY and CDR2 SVGAGI. The CDR3 reads CASSMTGNQPQHF. DNA for the CDR3: TGTGCCAGCAGCATGACAGGGAACCAGCCCCAGCATTTT.

The chain joins TRBV4-1 to TRBJ1-5, with a tentative D call TRBD1 (5 bases). CDR3 length equals 14 residues. Germline lookup yields CDR1 MGHRA and CDR2 YSYEKL. V lost 4 bases and J lost 10, with 17 bases in between. In DNA form, the CDR3 reads TGCGCCAGCAGCCCGGGACGGCAAGATCTACCCCAGCATTTT. Translated: CASSPGRQDLPQHF.

The chain carries TRBV25-1 and TRBJ2-1; TRBD1 aligns across 11 bases. This CDR3 is 16 amino acids long. J was trimmed by 7 bases and V by 3 bases; bases with no gene match: 8. Germline V CDR1 and CDR2: MGHDK, SYGVNS. The CDR3 is CASSDRTGGTINEQFF. The CDR3 nucleotides are TGTGCCAGCAGTGATCGGACAGGGGGCACTATAAATGAGCAGTTCTTC.

The J gene is TRBJ2-7, the V gene TRBV5-6; 7 positions agree with TRBD1. This CDR3 region has 13 residues. Germline trimming cut 4 bases from V and 4 bases from J; bases unmatched to any gene: 5. The germline V gene encodes CDR1 SGHDT and CDR2 YYEEEE. The CDR3 nucleotides are TGTGCCAGCAGCCTGGGACAGAAGTACGAGCAGTACTTC. Its protein product is CASSLGQKYEQYF.

This chain uses TRBV27 with TRBJ2-7, with TRBD2 matching 10 bases. Looked up from germline, CDR1 is MNHEY and CDR2 is SMNVEV (reference sequence). The trim removed 3 bases at V and 1 base at J, leaving 3 bases unmatched. CDR3 length: 15 residues. The CDR3 DNA follows: TGTGCCAGCAGTTTCCTAGCGGGGGATTCCTACGAGCAGTACTTC. Translation: CASSFLAGDSYEQYF.